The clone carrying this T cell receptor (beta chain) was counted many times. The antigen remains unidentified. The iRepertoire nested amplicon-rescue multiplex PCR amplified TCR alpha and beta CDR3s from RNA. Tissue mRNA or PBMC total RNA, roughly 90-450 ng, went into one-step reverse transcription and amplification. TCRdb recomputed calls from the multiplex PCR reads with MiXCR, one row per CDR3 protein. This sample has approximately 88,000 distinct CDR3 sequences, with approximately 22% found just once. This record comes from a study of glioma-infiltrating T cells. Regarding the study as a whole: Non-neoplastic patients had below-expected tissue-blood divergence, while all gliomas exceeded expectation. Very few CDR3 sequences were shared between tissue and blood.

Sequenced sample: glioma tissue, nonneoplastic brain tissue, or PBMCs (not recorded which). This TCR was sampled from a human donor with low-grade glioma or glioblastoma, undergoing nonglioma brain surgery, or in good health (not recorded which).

The CDR3 DNA sequence: TGTGCCAGCGGGACCGAGAGCTCTGGAAACACCATATATTTT. Translated, it gives CASGTESSGNTIYF. The gene calls are TRBV25-1 and TRBJ1-3, with a possible D match to TRBD1 (5 bases). CDR1 is MGHDK, CDR2 SYGVNS, per germline. The CDR3 is 14 residues long. V was shortened by 8 bases and J by 0 bases, with 11 bases between the two germline ends.